Presented here are 15 T cell receptor beta chains from one specimen sequenced in a study of T cells in tuberculosis. Produced via immunoSEQ multiplex PCR; TCRdb's table is partial and in-frame only. The table records 37,000 or so clones, 90% to 95% of them present only once. The sequencing sample was made of PBMCs. All receptors come from a donor aged 10-29 years with latent tuberculosis or without tuberculosis infection. Some clones in this sample may be carry-over from other donors' samples.

V gene TRBV30 combines with J gene TRBJ2-5, with D possibly TRBD2 on 5 matching bases. V was cut by 0 bases and J by 7 bases, with 12 bases left in between. The germline gives CDR1 GTSNPN, CDR2 SVGIG (reference sequence). CDR3 size: 13 residues. CDR3 DNA sequence: TGTGCCTGGAGTGTACGATCAGAGGGGACCCAGTACTTC. The encoded protein is CAWSVRSEGTQYF. The variable domain in full, completed from reference TRBV30 and TRBJ2-5, reads SQTIHQWPATLVQPVGSPLSLECTVEGTSNPNLYWYRQAAGRGLQLLFYSVGIGQISSEVPQNLSASRPQDRQFILSSKKLLLSDSGFYLCAWSVRSEGTQYFGPGTRLLVL.

This clone was recorded only once. This chain links TRBV10-3 with TRBJ2-3; D is unclear. CDR1 and CDR2 from the germline V gene are ENHRY and SYGVKD. The ends were cut back, 6 bases at V and 0 bases at J, with 19 bases in the middle. The CDR3 runs to 17 residues. CDR3 coding DNA: TGTGCCATCAGCGTCGTGCAGTCTTCCTCTAGCACAGATACGCAGTATTTT. It specifies CAISVVQSSSSTDTQYF.

The rearrangement joins TRBV18 to TRBJ1-1, with D unresolved. The CDR3 has 15 residues. V lost 5 bases and J lost 1, with 14 bases in between. Germline CDR1 reads KGHSH; CDR2 reads LQKENI. The CDR3, as DNA: TGTGCCAGCTCATCGGCAGGAAGCCGGAACACTGAAGCTTTCTTT. Protein: CASSSAGSRNTEAFF. Combining the CDR3 with reference TRBV18 and TRBJ1-1 gives the whole variable domain NAGVMQNPRHLVRRRGQEARLRCSPMKGHSHVYWYRQLPEEGLKFMVYLQKENIIDESGMPKERFSAEFPKEGPSILRIQQVVRGDSAAYFCASSSAGSRNTEAFFGQGTRLTVV.

The rearrangement joins TRBV5-4 to TRBJ2-4, with 7 nucleotides matching TRBD1. V gave up 8 bases and J gave up 3 bases; unmatched junction bases: 14. CDR3 length equals 16 residues. Looked up from germline, CDR1 is SGHNT and CDR2 is YYREEE (reference sequence). The CDR3 DNA reads TGTGCCAGTAGCGAAGACAGGGATTGGGTCAAAAACATTCAGTACTTC. It specifies CASSEDRDWVKNIQYF.

The chain links TRBV13 to TRBJ1-1; D unclear. Germline V lookup: CDR1 PRHDT, CDR2 FYEKMQ (reference sequence). The CDR3 covers 14 residues. Trimming stripped 2 bases from V and 1 base from J, with 8 bases between. The CDR3 nucleotides read TGTGCCAGCAGCTTAAGACGGGAGAACACTGAAGCTTTCTTT. This encodes CASSLRRENTEAFF.

V usage is TRBV4-3 and J usage is TRBJ1-4, with 8 nucleotides matching TRBD1. Unmatched junction bases numbered 5, after V lost 0 bases and J lost 5 bases. From germline, CDR1 is LGHNA and CDR2 YSLEER. CDR3 size: 16 residues. The CDR3 reads CASSQDTGTGNEKLFF. Written as DNA, the CDR3 is TGCGCCAGCAGCCAAGATACCGGGACAGGAAATGAAAAACTGTTTTTT.

The chain uses TRBV29-1 and TRBJ2-3, with 8 bases identical to TRBD1. Germline V gene data show CDR1 as SQVTM and CDR2 as ANQGSEA. CDR3 length equals 14 residues. The V segment lost 6 bases and the J segment 1 base; nucleotides outside the gene matches: 6. The CDR3 bases are TGCAGCGTCGATCCGGGACAGGGCACAGATACGCAGTATTTT. Amino acid sequence: CSVDPGQGTDTQYF.

The J gene is TRBJ1-2, the V gene TRBV6-6, with 8 bases identical to TRBD1. The length of the CDR3 is 14 residues. The germline V gene has CDR1 MNHNY and CDR2 SVGAGI (reference sequence). The trim removed 5 bases at V and 7 bases at J, leaving 9 bases unmatched. The CDR3 DNA reads TGTGCCAGCAGTATAAGACAGGGGTCGGGTGGCTACACCTTC. It encodes CASSIRQGSGGYTF.

The V gene is TRBV25-1, the J gene TRBJ2-2, with 9 bases lining up with TRBD2. Germline V gene sequence: CDR1 MGHDK, CDR2 SYGVNS. The CDR3 covers 15 residues. Trimming removed 4 bases from V and 7 bases from J; junction bases left unmatched: 7. This chain's CDR3 is CASSGPRGGYGELFF. In DNA form, the CDR3 reads TGTGCCAGCAGTGGCCCGCGGGGGGGATACGGGGAGCTGTTTTTT.

The chain uses TRBV4-3 and TRBJ1-3; 11 bases are shared with TRBD1. CDR1 is LGHNA, CDR2 YSLEER, per germline. There are 17 residues in the CDR3. Unmatched junction bases numbered 11, after V lost 1 base and J lost 9 bases. CDR3 nucleotide sequence: TGCGCCAGCAGCCAAGGGCTCGGACAGGGGGCCGTGGGCACCATATATTTT. It encodes CASSQGLGQGAVGTIYF.

Details on this clone: The CDR3 end shows no conserved phenylalanine or tryptophan, and so a read error is likely. No DNA is shown, since the ends of the CDR3 on it are uncertain; the CDR3 is the one TCRdb lists. The chain carries TRBV10-2 and TRBJ2-7; TRBD1, the D gene given by the table, was not confirmed from the DNA. The length of the CDR3 is 12 amino acids, counting both ends. Germline values: CDR1 WSHSY, CDR2 SAAADI. The CDR3 here is CASSAGGTVVSL.

The chain couples TRBV2 to TRBJ1-6; D ambiguous. This CDR3 has 16 residues. Germline values: CDR1 SNHLY, CDR2 FYNNEI. The V end was cut by 4 bases, the J end by 7 bases, with 17 bases between. The chain's CDR3 is CASSGEALPLNSPLHF. Written as DNA, the CDR3 is TGTGCCAGCAGTGGGGAGGCACTTCCCCTCAATTCACCCCTCCACTTT.

The chain recombines TRBV27 with TRBJ1-2, with TRBD1 matching over 10 bases. The CDR3 length is 12 residues. V dropped 6 bases and J dropped 12; count of bases not matched to a gene: 7. Germline loops: CDR1 MNHEY, CDR2 SMNVEV (reference sequence). CDR3 DNA: TGTGCCAGCAGGGGAGGGACAGGGGTCCACACCTTC. Translated: CASRGGTGVHTF.

This sequence joins TRBV9 and TRBJ2-1; TRBD2 is a possible D gene (7 bases). The CDR3 contains 18 residues. CDR1 and CDR2 (germline): SGDLS, YYNGEE. Deletions cut 3 bases from V and 1 base from J, with 20 bases between. CDR3 sequence reads: CASSGNKEAGASYNEQFF. The CDR3, as DNA: TGTGCCAGCAGCGGGAACAAAGAGGCGGGGGCTTCCTACAATGAGCAGTTCTTC.

This chain joins TRBV25-1 and TRBJ2-1, with D tentatively TRBD2 (5 bases). The CDR3 consists of 16 residues. CDR1 and CDR2 from the germline V gene are MGHDK and SYGVNS. Trimming shortened V by 6 bases and J by 6 bases, and 21 bases separated the two germline ends. CDR3 in amino acids: CASRGGADFLFNEQFF. The CDR3 DNA reads TGTGCCAGCAGGGGCGGCGCGGACTTCCTCTTCAATGAGCAGTTCTTC.